The present T cell receptor (beta chain) was sequenced within a study of cytomegalovirus exposure and HLA in healthy donors (TCRdb year 2017). Concerning the study at large: An earlier analysis of some 620 of the donors reported about 280 Gb of sequence data and 95 million to 140 million unique TCR beta sequences obtained from around 170 million T cells. To study patterns of TCR occurrence, a later analysis re-analyzed previously published TCR beta repertoires from 666 donors and added high-resolution HLA genotyping. To predict cytomegalovirus infection status, the study combined high-throughput TCR immunosequencing, statistical association of individual TCRs with disease status, and machine learning. In the later analysis, no new phenotypic data were used to find candidate immune exposures; instead, reliance was placed on TCR beta sequences and their occurrence across donors. Among around 400 genotyped donors of the cohort, an average of roughly 230,000 unique TCR beta nucleotide sequences was sequenced per donor, of which about 19% were non-productive. An earlier analysis of 587 of the donors used high-throughput TCR beta sequencing to judge whether each TCR beta V gene segment behaved as functional or pseudogenic. Alongside the repertoire data, information on donor age, sex, ethnicity and CMV serostatus was compiled. Besides the first cohort of roughly 660 subjects, a separate validation cohort made up of roughly 130 different subjects was used. Four or five DR-DQ haplotypes were treated as single units for association and clustering because of strong linkage in the cohort. Every discovery cohort repertoire had been produced on one sequencing platform. A later genetic analysis took genome-wide SNP genotypes for about 55% of the roughly 700 donors and used that subset as a discovery cohort. HLA typing included class I and class II loci at four-digit resolution. Roughly 300 gigabases of sequencing data and tens of millions of unique TCR sequences were included in an early release covering about 700 HLA-typed donors. The genetic ancestry cluster associated with self-reported Caucasian donors included 65% to 90% of the 398 genotyped donors. The study aimed to test whether cataloging public T cell receptors could reveal signatures of past pathogen exposure. Typing coverage varied by locus: about 629-630 donors for A, B, C, DRB1 and DQB1; approximately 560 for DQA1; around 570 for DPA1; more than 450 for DPB1. Using immunosequencing, the study profiled T cell repertoires from approximately 700 subjects and related those repertoires to cytomegalovirus serostatus. What the work shows at the level of the full study, not this receptor alone: At a false discovery rate of 0.05, a later analysis linked about 16,000 TCR beta sequences to specific HLA alleles. The authors suggested that the approach could potentially be generalized to other disease states and immunological phenotypes. Strong co-occurrence of HLA alleles, especially DR and DQ, made assigning TCR associations to individual alleles difficult. The classifier was reported to diagnose cytomegalovirus status with high specificity and sensitivity in both the original and validation cohorts. Because some donors lacked HLA typing at each locus, the association tests relied only on the typed subset. In an earlier analysis of fewer than 750 of the donors, most TCR beta V segments were observed in productive rearrangements about 90% or about 30% of the time, broadly matching IMGT annotations. The sequencing pipeline was judged likely to have produced a cluster of highly shared sequence variants as a technical artifact. Presence/absence analyses assumed roughly uniform sequencing depth across donors, an assumption that may not hold. V-gene and J-gene trimming of TCR beta chains was associated with a missense DCLRE1C variant in a later genetic analysis, and the association was replicated in an independent cohort. Most TCR sequences were observed very rarely across donors, whereas some public TCRs were present in many individuals. In a later analysis, HLA-associated TCR beta chains were found to be more clonally expanded and to have lower generation probabilities than equally common non-associated chains. In this cohort, only TCR beta chains were sequenced, and detectable features were limited by the absence of alpha or paired-chain data. Some IMGT-functional V segments, including TRBV6-2 and TRBV6-3, could not be told apart with the 87-base-pair reads, so those segments were excluded. In a later analysis, TCR association rates were found to vary across HLA loci, with the most associated TCRs seen for DRB1 alleles and the fewest for HLA-C alleles. A later analysis reported that several top co-occurrence clusters appeared linked to parvovirus B19, influenza, CMV and Epstein-Barr virus. The study gave a list of more than 150 TCR beta chains associated with cytomegalovirus. Linkage disequilibrium might explain the correlated functional status among segregating V segments, but an unknown experimental factor could not be ruled out. Because counts were too low, seventeen rarely observed V segments, including chromosome 9 orphons, were left out of the earlier analysis of approximately 580 of the donors. In vitro tests confirmed that three of the cytomegalovirus-associated TCR beta chains recognize cytomegalovirus antigens. According to a later analysis, most CMV-associated TCR beta chains appeared to be HLA-restricted, and the HLA associations seemed to be driven largely by CMV exposure. A further reported finding was that TCR beta sequences accurately predicted the HLA-A and HLA-B alleles for most subjects in the first cohort. The only immune exposure information available for the cohort was CMV serostatus. According to a later genetic analysis, donors in an Asian-associated ancestry cluster had fewer N-insertions in productive TCRs than the roughly 660-donor mean.

The cohort was made up of 650 to 700 healthy bone marrow donors. Cohort members were all nominally healthy when sampled, although unrecorded immune exposures were likely present. The donor tested CMV seropositive and was one of the 289 seropositive cohort members. Each donor provided a peripheral blood sample, and peripheral blood mononuclear cells were used for TCR beta sequencing. Genomic DNA extraction from the blood cell samples was performed with the Qiagen DNeasy Blood Extraction Kit. Library preparation employed the immunoSEQ multiplex PCR assay. The multiplex PCR relied on a mix of 60 forward primers for TCR Vbeta segments and 13 reverse primers for TCR Jbeta segments. The CDR3 region of rearranged TCR beta genes was amplified from genomic DNA with a multiplex PCR assay. The Illumina HiSeq System was used to sequence the amplified TCR beta libraries as 87-base-pair reads. The original pipeline was this. A later analysis counted about 82 million unique TCR beta chains across the roughly 700 repertoires, and 9 million to 14 million of these chains were shared by at least two donors. Raw reads were error-corrected and collapsed into unique sequences by a nearest-neighbor algorithm in which closely related sequences were merged to remove PCR and sequencing errors. Alignment of CDR3 sequences to IMGT reference sequences was used to assign V, D and J gene segments. For a sequence to be retained, a match of at least six nucleotides was required to both a V gene segment and a J gene segment. A rearrangement counted as productive if the CDR3 had no stop codons and remained in frame with V and J, and every other rearrangement counted as non-productive. Following IMGT convention, CDR3 was defined as the stretch from the second conserved V-encoded cysteine to the conserved J-encoded phenylalanine. The earlier analysis of some 550 of the donors excluded any sequence lacking an unambiguous match to a single V gene segment. An earlier analysis of 587 of the donors called V segments functional above 56.7% productive rearrangements and segregating when the between-donor standard deviation exceeded 5%. To diagnose cytomegalovirus status from the catalog of TCR beta chain sequences, a statistical classification framework was built. A later analysis assigned V and J genes by comparing TCR nucleotide sequences with IMGT/GENE-DB human TR gene sequences. The TCRdist pipeline was used in a later analysis to assign CDR3 sequences and most-parsimonious VDJ recombination scenarios. In a later analysis, each TCR beta chain was defined by its CDR3 amino acid sequence together with its V-gene family, and reads without a unique V-gene family were excluded. To address suspected cross-contamination and a sequencing artifact, a later analysis removed approximately 590 highly shared, low-generation-probability nucleotide sequences. In a later analysis, a clonal expansion index was calculated for each public chain from normalized within-repertoire ranks of inferred template counts. Generation probabilities in a later analysis came from a VDJ recombination model fitted to out-of-frame rearrangements, and those results were checked against IGoR. A later analysis scored TCR-TCR, TCR-HLA and TCR-CMV co-occurrence with hypergeometric tests, applying a repertoire-size bias correction to TCR pairs. In a later analysis, false discovery rates were estimated by permuting HLA or CMV assignments 20 times. A later analysis grouped co-occurring TCRs with DBSCAN, adding TCRdist sequence similarity when clustering within HLA-allele-positive subsets. Repertoires with fewer than 30,000 or more than 120,000 public chains, plus five repertoires with anomalous nucleotide sharing, were excluded from co-occurrence clustering. TCRdb took this table from immuneACCESS and kept in-frame rearrangements with V and J called. Such tables lack part of the clones; where checked against another copy, unresolved V genes explain under half of the gap, and the rest is unexplained. Clonal size and the V and J genes are those of that table, whereas D and trimming came from the DNA. The sample table records 190,000 or so clones; approximately 78% of these occur just once. The ten largest clones add up to over 5% of the sample.

Counted from cysteine to phenylalanine, this CDR3 has 15 amino acids. The only DNA kept is the CDR3, 45 bases in frame from the first base. CDR1 and CDR2, per the germline V gene, are KGHSH and LQKENI. For this chain, trimming is 7 bases at the V end and 0 bases at the J end, and the number of junction bases without a gene match is 4. As concerns this clone: Its antigen is unknown. No base quality values were provided; no much bigger clone lies one nucleotide off.

The sequence was collected from a woman aged 45 to 65 in good health and CMV-seropositive. The chain was built from TRBV18 and TRBJ2-2; a stretch of 8 junction bases matches TRBD1. Source material: PBMCs. The CDR3 region: CASLTGAPNTGELFF. The DNA reads TGTGCCAGCTTGACAGGGGCCCCGAACACCGGGGAGCTGTTTTTT.